This TCR beta chain was profiled in a study of T cell repertoires in cytomegalovirus infection. Across the whole study: The public TCR beta signatures pointed to both CMV infection and matching HLA type. General study points: Across the ex vivo response, the dominant clonotypes were HLA-C-restricted CMV-specific TCR beta clonotypes.

This clonotype appeared a few times. Its cognate antigen is unknown. TCRdb redid the calling of the reads with MiXCR, one entry per CDR3 protein. The sample records roughly 68,000 distinct CDR3 sequences, around 21% being singletons. The specimen sequenced was PBMCs, sequenced either directly or after in vitro stimulation (not recorded which). The receptor's source is a human donor in good health (CMV status not recorded). Some clones in this sample may be carry-over from other donors' samples.

CDR3 in amino acids: CASRPGQRYNEQFF. For the CDR3, the DNA is TGTGCCAGCAGGCCGGGACAGAGATACAATGAGCAGTTCTTC. The rearrangement links TRBV27 to TRBJ2-1; 7 nucleotides match TRBD1. Looked up from germline, CDR1 is MNHEY and CDR2 is SMNVEV (reference sequence). This CDR3 contains 14 residues. V dropped 6 bases and J dropped 4; count of bases not matched to a gene: 6.